What follows are 19 T cell receptor beta chains derived from one specimen sequenced in a study of cytomegalovirus exposure and HLA in healthy donors. Libraries were prepared by immunoSEQ multiplex PCR; TCRdb keeps only in-frame clonotypes and omits some of them. The data contain fewer than 95,000 clones, 84% of them seen just once; the ten biggest clones take up 12%. Material for sequencing was PBMCs. Every receptor here comes from a young woman in good health and CMV-seropositive.

The chain links TRBV27 to TRBJ1-1, with D hard to call. V was trimmed by 1 base and J by 1 base, leaving 4 bases between them. The CDR3 contains 13 residues. Germline V gene lookup returns CDR1 MNHEY and CDR2 SMNVEV (reference sequence). The CDR3 DNA reads as TGTGCCAGCAGTTTATTCCGGAACACTGAAGCTTTCTTT. Its protein product is CASSLFRNTEAFF.

This chain links TRBV28 with TRBJ1-1; D is possibly TRBD1 (6 bases). Trimming pared 2 bases from V and 4 bases from J, leaving 11 bases between. The CDR3 loop spans 14 amino acids. From germline, CDR1 is MDHEN and CDR2 SYDVKM. The CDR3 DNA sequence: TGTGCCAGCAGTTTACAACAGGGCGGCACTGAAGCTTTCTTT. It encodes CASSLQQGGTEAFF.

The chain combines TRBV5-6 with TRBJ1-2, with unresolved D. The CDR3 runs to 11 residues. The germline V and J ends were trimmed by 0 bases and 13 bases, with 10 bases remaining between them. CDR1 SGHDT and CDR2 YYEEEE come from the germline V gene. In DNA, the CDR3 is TGTGCCAGCAGCTTGGCGGGAAGCTGCACCTTC. It is translated as CASSLAGSCTF.

The chain is built from TRBV5-6 and TRBJ1-2; TRBD1 agrees at 8 bases. Germline V lookup: CDR1 SGHDT, CDR2 YYEEEE. The CDR3 consists of 14 residues. J gave up 4 bases and V 3 bases, and 5 bases lay outside the gene matches. The CDR3 DNA reads TGTGCCAGCAGCTCCTCGACAGGGGTCTATGGCTACACCTTC. Translation: CASSSSTGVYGYTF.

The chain combines TRBV4-1 with TRBJ1-2; 8 nucleotides line up with TRBD1. Germline V lookup: CDR1 MGHRA, CDR2 YSYEKL. J lost 4 bases, V lost 4 bases, and 11 bases had no gene match. The CDR3 contains 16 residues. DNA for the CDR3: TGCGCCAGCAGCCTCGCTCGACAGGGGCTGGGCTATGGCTACACCTTC. Residues: CASSLARQGLGYGYTF.

V is TRBV28 and J is TRBJ2-1, with D maybe TRBD1 (7 bases). The germline V and J ends were trimmed by 7 bases and 7 bases, with 17 bases remaining between them. The CDR3 is 14 amino acids. The germline V gene has CDR1 MDHEN and CDR2 SYDVKM. In DNA form, the CDR3 reads TGTGCCAGCAACCAAGAACAGGGGAGGAATGAGCAGTTCTTC. Encoded protein: CASNQEQGRNEQFF.

The gene calls are TRBV5-1 and TRBJ2-7; 11 nucleotides line up with TRBD1. The germline V gene encodes CDR1 SGHRS and CDR2 YFSETQ. CDR3 length equals 15 residues. Germline trimming cut 6 bases from V and 5 bases from J; bases unmatched to any gene: 10. CDR3: CASTLQGQGVHEQYF. The CDR3 DNA is TGCGCCAGCACCCTCCAGGGACAGGGGGTCCACGAGCAGTACTTC.

V usage is TRBV7-2 and J usage is TRBJ2-4; D remains ambiguous. The CDR3 has 17 residues. Trimming took 4 bases from V and 3 from J, leaving 19 bases between them. Germline-derived CDR1 and CDR2 are SGHTA and FQGNSA. The CDR3 protein is CASSSPPGGTGKNIQYF. As DNA, the CDR3 is TGTGCCAGCAGCTCCCCTCCCGGCGGCACGGGCAAAAACATTCAGTACTTC.

The chain recombines TRBV18 with TRBJ1-5; D ambiguous. This CDR3 has 17 amino acids. CDR1 is KGHSH, CDR2 LQKENI, per germline. V was cut by 3 bases and J by 0 bases, with 15 bases left in between. The chain's CDR3 is CASSPRRETYSNQPQHF. CDR3 DNA: TGTGCCAGCTCACCGCGGAGAGAGACTTATAGCAATCAGCCCCAGCATTTT.

The chain links TRBV19 to TRBJ2-2; D might be TRBD1 (6 bases). The CDR3 has 15 amino acids. The germline V gene encodes CDR1 LNHDA and CDR2 SQIVND (reference sequence). V gave up 3 bases and J gave up 1 base, with 9 bases separating them. The CDR3 coding sequence is TGTGCCAGTAGTATTCTGACAGGGAACACCGGGGAGCTGTTTTTT. Translation gives CASSILTGNTGELFF.

The J gene is TRBJ1-2, the V gene TRBV28; the match to TRBD1 covers 8 bases. CDR1 and CDR2 from the germline V gene are MDHEN and SYDVKM. Losses at the gene ends were 4 bases for V and 12 bases for J; bases not matched to a gene: 13. The CDR3 runs 14 residues. The CDR3 loop reads CASSSGTGVAINTF. CDR3 nucleotides: TGTGCCAGCAGTTCAGGGACAGGTGTTGCTATCAACACCTTC.

V usage is TRBV6-5 and J usage is TRBJ1-5, with 7 positions matching TRBD1. With V trimmed by 6 bases and J by 6 bases, 11 bases remained unmatched. Germline CDR1 is MNHEY and CDR2 is SVGAGI. The CDR3 is 15 amino acids. The CDR3 is CASSYRQGDSQPQHF. Here the CDR3 DNA reads TGTGCCAGCAGCTATAGACAGGGAGATTCTCAGCCCCAGCATTTT.

This chain joins TRBV12-5 and TRBJ2-2; D is undetermined. Trimming left V 8 bases short and J 5 bases short, with 6 bases between. The CDR3 sequence is 11 residues long. The V gene's germline CDR1 is LGHNT and CDR2 FRNRAP. In nucleotides, the CDR3 is TGTGCTAGTTCGGAGACCGGGGAGCTGTTTTTT. This sequence encodes CASSETGELFF.

V gene TRBV6-6 combines with J gene TRBJ1-6, with 9 positions matching TRBD1. The J segment lost 10 bases and the V segment lost 1 base, leaving 5 bases of the junction unmatched. CDR1 is MNHNY and CDR2 is SVGAGI in the germline V gene (reference sequence). The CDR3 loop spans 15 amino acids. CDR3 region: CASSYLGQGQSPLHF. The CDR3 region has the DNA TGTGCCAGCAGTTACTTGGGACAGGGTCAATCACCCCTCCACTTT.

This clone occurred once. Written as DNA, the CDR3 is TGTGCCAGCAGCTTAAGGGGCTCCCACGATGAGCAGTTCTTC. It translates to CASSLRGSHDEQFF. This chain uses TRBV7-6 with TRBJ2-1; tentative D call: TRBD1 (5 bases). CDR1 and CDR2 (germline): SGHVS, FNYEAQ. The CDR3 spans 14 residues. Trimming left V 2 bases short and J 8 bases short, with 13 bases between.

In nucleotides, the CDR3 is TGTGCCAGCAGCCGAGGGCAAGAGACCCAGTACTTC. Translating gives CASSRGQETQYF. V usage is TRBV7-6 and J usage is TRBJ2-5; D perhaps matches TRBD2 (5 bases). Germline lookup yields CDR1 SGHVS and CDR2 FNYEAQ. This CDR3 contains 12 residues. Between the trimmed V and J ends, which lost 5 bases and 2 bases, there was a span of 6 bases.

The chain joins TRBV10-3 to TRBJ1-5, with 11 bases that match TRBD1. Germline CDR1 reads ENHRY; CDR2 reads SYGVKD. CDR3 length: 15 residues. V was pared by 11 bases and J by 7 bases, with 13 bases of the junction left unmatched. The CDR3 loop is CAAGIGQGAVQPQHF. For the CDR3, the DNA is TGTGCCGCGGGAATAGGACAGGGGGCCGTGCAGCCCCAGCATTTT.

The chain recombines TRBV10-2 with TRBJ2-3, with D possibly being TRBD2 (6 bases). This CDR3 is 14 amino acids long. Between the trimmed V and J ends, which lost 2 bases and 5 bases, there was a span of 11 bases. CDR1 WSHSY and CDR2 SAAADI come from the germline V gene. The CDR3 DNA follows: TGCGCCAGCAGTGAGGACGGGGGTGGAGATACGCAGTATTTT. It specifies CASSEDGGGDTQYF.

The chain is built from TRBV4-2 and TRBJ1-4; 7 bases map to TRBD1. Trimming removed 1 base from V and 15 bases from J; junction bases left unmatched: 5. The CDR3 spans 12 residues. The germline CDR1 and CDR2 sequences are LGHNA and YNFKEQ. In DNA, the CDR3 is TGTGCCAGCAGCCAAGGAGAGGGGGCAATGTTTTTT. Protein: CASSQGEGAMFF.